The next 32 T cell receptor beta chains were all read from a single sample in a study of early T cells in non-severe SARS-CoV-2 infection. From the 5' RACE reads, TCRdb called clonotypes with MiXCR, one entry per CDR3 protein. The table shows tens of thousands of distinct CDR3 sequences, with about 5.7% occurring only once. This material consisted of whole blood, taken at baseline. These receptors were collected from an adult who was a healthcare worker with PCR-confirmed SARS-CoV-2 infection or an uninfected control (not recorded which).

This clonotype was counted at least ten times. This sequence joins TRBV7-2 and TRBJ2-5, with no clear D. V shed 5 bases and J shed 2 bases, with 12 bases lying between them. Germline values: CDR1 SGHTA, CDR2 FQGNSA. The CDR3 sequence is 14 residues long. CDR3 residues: CASSPGFDQETQYF. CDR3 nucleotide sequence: TGTGCCAGCAGCCCCGGATTCGATCAAGAGACCCAGTACTTC.

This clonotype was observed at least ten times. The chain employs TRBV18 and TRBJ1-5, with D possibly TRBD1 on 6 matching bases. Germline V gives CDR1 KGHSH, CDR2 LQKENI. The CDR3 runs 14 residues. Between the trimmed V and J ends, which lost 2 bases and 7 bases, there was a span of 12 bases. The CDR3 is CASSPTGTGQPQHF. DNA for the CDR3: TGTGCCAGCTCACCAACAGGGACCGGGCAGCCCCAGCATTTT.

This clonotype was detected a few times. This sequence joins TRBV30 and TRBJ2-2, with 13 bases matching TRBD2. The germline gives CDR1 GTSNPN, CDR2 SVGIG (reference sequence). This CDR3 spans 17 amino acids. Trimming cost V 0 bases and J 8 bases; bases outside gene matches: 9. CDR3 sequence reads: CAWSVVQGLAGSGELFF. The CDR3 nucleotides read TGTGCCTGGAGTGTAGTCCAGGGACTAGCGGGGTCGGGGGAGCTGTTTTTT.

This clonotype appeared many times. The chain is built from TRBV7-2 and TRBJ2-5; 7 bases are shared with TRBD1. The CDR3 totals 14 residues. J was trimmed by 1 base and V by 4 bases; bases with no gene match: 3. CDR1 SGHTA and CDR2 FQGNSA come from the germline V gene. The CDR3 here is CASSSNRGQETQYF. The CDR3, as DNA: TGTGCCAGCAGCTCCAACAGGGGCCAAGAGACCCAGTACTTC.

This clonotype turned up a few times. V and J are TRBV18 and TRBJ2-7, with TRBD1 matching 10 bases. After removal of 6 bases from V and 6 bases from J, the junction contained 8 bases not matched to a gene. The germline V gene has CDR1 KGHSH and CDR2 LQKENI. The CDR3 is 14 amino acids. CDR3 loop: CASSTSGQGTEQYF. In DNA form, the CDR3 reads TGTGCCAGCTCGACCTCGGGACAGGGGACCGAGCAGTACTTC.

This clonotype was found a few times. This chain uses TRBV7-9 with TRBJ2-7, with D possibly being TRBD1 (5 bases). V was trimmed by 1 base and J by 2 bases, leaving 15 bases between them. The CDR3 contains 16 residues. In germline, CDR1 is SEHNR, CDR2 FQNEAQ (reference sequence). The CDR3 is CASSLVSFRDPYEQYF. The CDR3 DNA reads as TGTGCCAGCAGCTTAGTCTCCTTCAGGGATCCCTACGAGCAGTACTTC.

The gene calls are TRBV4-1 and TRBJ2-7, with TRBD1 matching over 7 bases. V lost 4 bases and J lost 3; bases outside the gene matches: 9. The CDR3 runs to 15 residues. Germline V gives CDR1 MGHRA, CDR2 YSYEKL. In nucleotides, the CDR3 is TGCGCCAGCAGCCCCCTCCCAGACAGGGACTACGAGCAGTACTTC. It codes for CASSPLPDRDYEQYF.

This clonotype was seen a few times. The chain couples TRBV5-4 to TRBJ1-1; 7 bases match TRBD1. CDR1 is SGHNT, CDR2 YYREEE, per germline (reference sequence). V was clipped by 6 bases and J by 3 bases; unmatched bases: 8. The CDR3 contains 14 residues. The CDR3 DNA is TGTGCCAGCACCCCCCGGGACAGCTACACTGAAGCTTTCTTT. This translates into CASTPRDSYTEAFF.

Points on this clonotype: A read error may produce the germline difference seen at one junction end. The CDR3 loop reads CVSSGEAGISTDTQYF. In nucleotides, the CDR3 is TGTGTCAGCAGCGGGGAAGCGGGGATCTCCACAGATACGCAGTATTTT. This chain joins TRBV5-6 and TRBJ2-3; 7 bases map to TRBD2. CDR3 length: 16 residues. Germline values: CDR1 SGHDT, CDR2 YYEEEE.

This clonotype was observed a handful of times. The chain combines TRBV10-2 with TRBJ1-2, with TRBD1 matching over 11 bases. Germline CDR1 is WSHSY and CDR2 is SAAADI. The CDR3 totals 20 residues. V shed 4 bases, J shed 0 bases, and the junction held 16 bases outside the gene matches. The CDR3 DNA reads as TGCGCCAGCAGTGGGGGAGGGTACCGGGACAGGGGGTTCGCTAACTATGGCTACACCTTC. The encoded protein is CASSGGGYRDRGFANYGYTF.

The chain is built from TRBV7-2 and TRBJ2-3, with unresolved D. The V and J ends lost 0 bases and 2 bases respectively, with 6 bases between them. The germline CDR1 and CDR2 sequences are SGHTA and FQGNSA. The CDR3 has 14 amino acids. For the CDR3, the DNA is TGTGCCAGCAGCTTAGCAGTTTACACAGATACGCAGTATTTT. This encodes CASSLAVYTDTQYF.

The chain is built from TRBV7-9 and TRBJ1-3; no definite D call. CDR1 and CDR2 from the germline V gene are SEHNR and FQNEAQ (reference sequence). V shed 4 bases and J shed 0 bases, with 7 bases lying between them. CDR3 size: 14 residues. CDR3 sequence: CASSSWTSGNTIYF. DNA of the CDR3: TGTGCCAGCAGCTCGTGGACCTCTGGAAACACCATATATTTT. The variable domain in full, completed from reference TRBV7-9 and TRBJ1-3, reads DTGVSQNPRHKITKRGQNVTFRCDPISEHNRLYWYRQTLGQGPEFLTYFQNEAQLEKSRLLSDRFSAERPKGSFSTLEIQRTEQGDSAMYLCASSSWTSGNTIYFGEGSWLTVV.

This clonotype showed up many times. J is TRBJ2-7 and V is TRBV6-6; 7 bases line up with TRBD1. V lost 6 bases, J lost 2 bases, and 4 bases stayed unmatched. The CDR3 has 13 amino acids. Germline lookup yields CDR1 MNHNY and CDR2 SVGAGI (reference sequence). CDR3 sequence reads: CASSPGTAYEQYF. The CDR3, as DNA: TGTGCCAGCAGCCCCGGGACAGCCTACGAGCAGTACTTC.

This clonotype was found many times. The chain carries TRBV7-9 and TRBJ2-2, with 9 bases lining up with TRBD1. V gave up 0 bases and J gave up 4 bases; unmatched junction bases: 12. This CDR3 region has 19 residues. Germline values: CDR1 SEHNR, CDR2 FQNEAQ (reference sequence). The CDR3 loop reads CASSLARRTGAGGTGELFF. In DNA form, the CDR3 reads TGTGCCAGCAGCTTAGCCCGAAGGACAGGGGCAGGCGGCACCGGGGAGCTGTTTTTT.

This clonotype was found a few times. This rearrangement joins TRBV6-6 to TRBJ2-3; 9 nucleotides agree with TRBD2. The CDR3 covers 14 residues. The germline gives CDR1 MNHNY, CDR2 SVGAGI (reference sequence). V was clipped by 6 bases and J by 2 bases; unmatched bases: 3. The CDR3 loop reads CASRPSGDTDTQYF. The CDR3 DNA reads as TGTGCCAGCAGGCCTAGCGGGGACACAGATACGCAGTATTTT.

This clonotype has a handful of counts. CDR3 sequence: CASSLARQGALSPLHF. The CDR3, as DNA: TGTGCCAGCAGCTTGGCCAGACAGGGGGCGCTTTCACCCCTCCACTTT. The chain links TRBV5-4 to TRBJ1-6; 10 bases map to TRBD1. The V gene's germline CDR1 is SGHNT and CDR2 YYREEE (reference sequence). Trimming took 0 bases from V and 9 from J; bases not matched to a gene: 6. The CDR3 is 16 residues long.

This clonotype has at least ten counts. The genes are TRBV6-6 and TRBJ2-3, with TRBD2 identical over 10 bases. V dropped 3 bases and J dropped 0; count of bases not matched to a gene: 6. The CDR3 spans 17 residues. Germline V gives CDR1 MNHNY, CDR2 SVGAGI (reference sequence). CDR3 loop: CASSYGLAVPSTDTQYF. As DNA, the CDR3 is TGTGCCAGCAGTTATGGACTAGCGGTACCTAGCACAGATACGCAGTATTTT.

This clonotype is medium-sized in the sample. CDR3 residues: CATSWDGRSDTQYF. The CDR3 DNA sequence: TGTGCCACCAGCTGGGACGGGAGGAGCGATACGCAGTATTTT. This chain connects TRBV24-1 to TRBJ2-3, with 7 nucleotides matching TRBD2. The ends lost 7 bases at V and 6 bases at J; junction bases unmatched: 9. From germline, CDR1 is KGHDR and CDR2 SFDVKD. The CDR3 length is 14 residues.

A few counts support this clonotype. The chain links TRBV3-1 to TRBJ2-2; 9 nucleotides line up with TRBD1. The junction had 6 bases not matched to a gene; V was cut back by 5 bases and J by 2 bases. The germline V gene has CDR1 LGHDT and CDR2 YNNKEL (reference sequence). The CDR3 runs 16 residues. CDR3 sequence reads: CASSSQGAQNTGELFF. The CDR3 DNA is TGTGCCAGCAGCTCACAGGGGGCGCAAAACACCGGGGAGCTGTTTTTT.

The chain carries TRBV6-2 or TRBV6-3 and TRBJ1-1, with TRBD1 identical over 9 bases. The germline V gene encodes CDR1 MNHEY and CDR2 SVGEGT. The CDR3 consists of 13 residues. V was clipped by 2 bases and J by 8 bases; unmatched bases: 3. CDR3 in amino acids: CASSYTTGGEAFF. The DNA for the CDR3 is TGTGCCAGCAGTTACACCACAGGGGGCGAAGCTTTCTTT.

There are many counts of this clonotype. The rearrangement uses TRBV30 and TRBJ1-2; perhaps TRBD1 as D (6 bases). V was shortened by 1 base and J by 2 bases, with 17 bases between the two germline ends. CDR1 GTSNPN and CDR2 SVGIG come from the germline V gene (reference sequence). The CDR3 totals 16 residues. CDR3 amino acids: CAWSGPYTGSNYGYTF. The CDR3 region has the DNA TGTGCCTGGAGTGGCCCCTACACAGGGAGCAACTATGGCTACACCTTC. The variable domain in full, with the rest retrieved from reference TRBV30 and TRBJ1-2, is SQTIHQWPATLVQPVGSPLSLECTVEGTSNPNLYWYRQAAGRGLQLLFYSVGIGQISSEVPQNLSASRPQDRQFILSSKKLLLSDSGFYLCAWSGPYTGSNYGYTFGSGTRLTVV.

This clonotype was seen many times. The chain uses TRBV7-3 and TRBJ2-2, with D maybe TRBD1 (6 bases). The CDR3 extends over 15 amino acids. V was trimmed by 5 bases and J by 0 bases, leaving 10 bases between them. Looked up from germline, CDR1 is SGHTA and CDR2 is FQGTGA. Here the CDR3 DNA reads TGTGCCAGCAGCCTTAGACAGGCGAACACCGGGGAGCTGTTTTTT. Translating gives CASSLRQANTGELFF.

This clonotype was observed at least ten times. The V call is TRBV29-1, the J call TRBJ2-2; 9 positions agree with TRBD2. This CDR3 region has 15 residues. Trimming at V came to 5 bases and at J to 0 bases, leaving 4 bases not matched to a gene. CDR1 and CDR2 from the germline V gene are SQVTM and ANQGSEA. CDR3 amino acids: CSVRAGGTNTGELFF. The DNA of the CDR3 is TGCAGCGTTCGAGCGGGGGGCACGAACACCGGGGAGCTGTTTTTT.

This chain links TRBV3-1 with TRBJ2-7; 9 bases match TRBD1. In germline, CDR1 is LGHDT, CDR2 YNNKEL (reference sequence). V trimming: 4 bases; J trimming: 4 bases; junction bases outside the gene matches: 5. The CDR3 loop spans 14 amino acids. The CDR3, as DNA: TGTGCCAGCAGCCCTGGGACAGGGTTTTACGAGCAGTACTTC. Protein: CASSPGTGFYEQYF.

The CDR3 protein is CASSSRSSYNEQFF. The CDR3 nucleotides are TGTGCCAGCAGCTCAAGGAGCTCCTACAATGAGCAGTTCTTC. The chain joins TRBV7-6 to TRBJ2-1; D not resolved. CDR3 length: 14 residues. Trimming removed 4 bases at V and 0 bases at J, with 7 bases between. Germline CDR1 is SGHVS and CDR2 is FNYEAQ.

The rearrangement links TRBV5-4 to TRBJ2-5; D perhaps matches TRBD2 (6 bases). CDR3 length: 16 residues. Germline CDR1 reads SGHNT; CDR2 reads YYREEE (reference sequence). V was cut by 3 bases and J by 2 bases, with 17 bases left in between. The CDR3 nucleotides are TGTGCCAGCAGCTGGGCCGGGACTCGCTTGCAAGAGACCCAGTACTTC. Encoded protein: CASSWAGTRLQETQYF.

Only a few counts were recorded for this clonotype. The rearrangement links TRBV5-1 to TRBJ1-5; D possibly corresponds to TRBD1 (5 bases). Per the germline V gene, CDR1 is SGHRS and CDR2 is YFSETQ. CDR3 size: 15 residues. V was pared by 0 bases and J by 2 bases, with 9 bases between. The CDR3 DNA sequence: TGCGCCAGCAGCTTGGCGGGGCAGGGCAATCAGCCCCAGCATTTT. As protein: CASSLAGQGNQPQHF.

CDR3: CASSRPRDRGRNEQFF. CDR3 in DNA: TGTGCCAGCAGTCGTCCCCGGGACAGGGGAAGGAATGAGCAGTTCTTC. This rearrangement joins TRBV6-6 to TRBJ2-1; 10 bases fit TRBD1. Per germline, CDR1 MNHNY and CDR2 SVGAGI (reference sequence). Trimming removed 5 bases from V and 7 bases from J; junction bases left unmatched: 11. The CDR3 has 16 amino acids.

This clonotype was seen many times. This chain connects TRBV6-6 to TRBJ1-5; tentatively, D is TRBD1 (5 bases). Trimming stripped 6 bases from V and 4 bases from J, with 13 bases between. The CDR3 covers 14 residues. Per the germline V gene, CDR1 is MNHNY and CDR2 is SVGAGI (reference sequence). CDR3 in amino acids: CASRQDSLNQPQHF. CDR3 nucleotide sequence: TGTGCCAGCAGGCAAGACAGCTTAAATCAGCCCCAGCATTTT.

CDR3 nucleotide sequence: TGTGCCAGCAGCCTCGCCCGCACAGATACGCAGTATTTT. It is translated as CASSLARTDTQYF. V gene TRBV9 combines with J gene TRBJ2-3; no clear D. Trimming stripped 4 bases from V and 1 base from J, with 7 bases between. Germline loops: CDR1 SGDLS, CDR2 YYNGEE. CDR3 length: 13 amino acids. Using reference TRBV9 and TRBJ2-3 for the parts outside the CDR3, the full variable domain is DSGVTQTPKHLITATGQRVTLRCSPRSGDLSVYWYQQSLDQGLQFLIQYYNGEERAKGNILERFSAQQFPDLHSELNLSSLELGDSALYFCASSLARTDTQYFGPGTRLTVL.

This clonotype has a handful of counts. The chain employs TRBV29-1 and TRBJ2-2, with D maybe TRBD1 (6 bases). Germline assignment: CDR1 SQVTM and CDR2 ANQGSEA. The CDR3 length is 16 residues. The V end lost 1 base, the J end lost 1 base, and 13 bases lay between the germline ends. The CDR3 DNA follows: TGCAGCGTTGAAGGGTGGGCCAGGGGGAACACCGGGGAGCTGTTTTTT. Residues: CSVEGWARGNTGELFF.

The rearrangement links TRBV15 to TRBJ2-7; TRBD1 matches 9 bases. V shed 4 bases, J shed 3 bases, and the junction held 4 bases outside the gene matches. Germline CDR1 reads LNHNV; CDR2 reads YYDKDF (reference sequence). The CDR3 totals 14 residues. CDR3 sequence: CATSTAGQGYEQYF. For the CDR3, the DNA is TGTGCCACCAGCACAGCGGGACAGGGCTACGAGCAGTACTTC.